This TCR beta chain was observed in a study of cytomegalovirus exposure and HLA in healthy donors. The CDR3 length is 17 residues. V was clipped by 6 bases and J by 2 bases; unmatched bases: 13. The germline V gene encodes CDR1 MNHEY and CDR2 SMNVEV (reference sequence). The PCR contained 60 Vbeta and 13 Jbeta primers. Assay used: immunoSEQ multiplex PCR; TCRdb lists only in-frame clones, some missing. The sample shows hundreds of thousands of clones, around 83% of them seen only once. The sample comprised PBMCs. The receptor was derived from a girl between 2 and 10 years old in good health and CMV-seronegative. The V gene is TRBV27, the J gene TRBJ2-7; 10 nucleotides match TRBD1. CDR3 bases: TGTGCCAGCAGACCGGGACAGGGGCTACGATTCACCTACGAGCAGTACTTC. This sequence encodes CASRPGQGLRFTYEQYF.